The T cell receptor beta chain described here comes from a study of T-cell reconstitution after alpha-beta-depleted transplantation in children. Preparation of the TCRbeta library was carried out with unique molecular identifiers. TCRdb used MiXCR to reprocess the PCR reads, holding one entry per CDR3 protein. The top ten hold 2.6% of the sample, which has 200,000 to 300,000 distinct CDR3 sequences, about 25% seen once. Study observations and caveats: About two months after transplant, alpha-beta T cells reportedly came from several hundred expanded graft clones. T cells produced anew were the main source of T-cell counts and diversity one year after transplant.

The CDR3 sequence is 17 residues long. Trimming removed 2 bases at V and 0 bases at J, with 11 bases between. A note on this clonotype: Its antigen is still unknown.

Specimen: PBMCs, collected before TCRalphabeta/CD19-depleted stem cell transplant. The TCR was taken from a girl between 2 and 10 years old with Fanconi anemia, due to receive a stem cell transplant. The rearrangement joins TRBV12-3 or TRBV12-4 to TRBJ2-6; tentatively, D is TRBD1 (5 bases). The CDR3 sequence: CASSLQGISSGANVLTF. The CDR3, as DNA: TGTGCCAGCAGTTTACAGGGTATTAGCTCTGGGGCCAACGTCCTGACTTTC.